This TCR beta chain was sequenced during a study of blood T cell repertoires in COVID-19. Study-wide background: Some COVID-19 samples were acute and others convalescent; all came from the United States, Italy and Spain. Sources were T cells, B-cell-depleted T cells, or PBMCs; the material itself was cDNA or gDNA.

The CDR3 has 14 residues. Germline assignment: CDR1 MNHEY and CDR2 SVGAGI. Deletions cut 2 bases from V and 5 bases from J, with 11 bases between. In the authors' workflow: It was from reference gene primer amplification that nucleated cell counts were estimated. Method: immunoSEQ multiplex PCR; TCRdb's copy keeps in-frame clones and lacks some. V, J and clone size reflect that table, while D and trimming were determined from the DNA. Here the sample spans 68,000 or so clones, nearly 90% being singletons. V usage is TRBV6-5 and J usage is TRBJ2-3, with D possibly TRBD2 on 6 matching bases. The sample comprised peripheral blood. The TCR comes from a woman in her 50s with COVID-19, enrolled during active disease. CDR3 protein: CASSYGGRGDTQYF. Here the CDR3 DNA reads TGTGCCAGCAGTTACGGGGGGAGAGGAGATACGCAGTATTTT.